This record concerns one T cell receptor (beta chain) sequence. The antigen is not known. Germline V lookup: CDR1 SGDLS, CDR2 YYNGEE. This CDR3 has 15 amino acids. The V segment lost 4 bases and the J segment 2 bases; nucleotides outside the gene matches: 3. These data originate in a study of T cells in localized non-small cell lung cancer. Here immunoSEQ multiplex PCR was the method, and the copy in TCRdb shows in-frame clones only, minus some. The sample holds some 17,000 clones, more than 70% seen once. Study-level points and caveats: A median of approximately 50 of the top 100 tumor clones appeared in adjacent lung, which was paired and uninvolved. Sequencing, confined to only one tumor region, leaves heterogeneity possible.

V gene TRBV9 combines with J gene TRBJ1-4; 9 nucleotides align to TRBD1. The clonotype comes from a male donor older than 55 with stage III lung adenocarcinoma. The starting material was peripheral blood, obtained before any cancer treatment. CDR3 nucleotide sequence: TGTGCCAGCAGCCTTGGGACAGGGACTAATGAAAAACTGTTTTTT. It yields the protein CASSLGTGTNEKLFF.